Following are 9 T cell receptor beta chains from one sample sequenced in a study of T-cell memory formation after mild COVID-19. TCRdb used MiXCR to reprocess the 5' RACE reads, holding one entry per CDR3 protein. The data show more than 250,000 distinct CDR3 sequences, approximately 15% seen once. The sequenced sample was PBMCs or a T cell subset sorted from them (not recorded which). All receptors derive from a man aged 18 to 30 who had mild COVID-19 (a few samples of this study predate the infection). Cell type and time point are not known.

This clonotype was observed a handful of times. The chain uses TRBV28 and TRBJ1-5, with a possible D match to TRBD1 (6 bases). Germline V gene sequence: CDR1 MDHEN, CDR2 SYDVKM. CDR3 length equals 14 residues. Between the trimmed V and J ends, which lost 6 bases and 2 bases, there was a span of 11 bases. The CDR3 bases are TGTGCCAGCAGGATGTGGACAGGCAATCAGCCCCAGCATTTT. It translates to CASRMWTGNQPQHF.

The chain has TRBV19 and TRBJ1-2, with 8 bases matching TRBD1. The germline V gene encodes CDR1 LNHDA and CDR2 SQIVND (reference sequence). The CDR3 has 13 amino acids. Trimming at V came to 3 bases and at J to 8 bases, leaving 5 bases not matched to a gene. In nucleotides, the CDR3 is TGTGCCAGTAGTATGGGATGGGACAGGGGCTACACCTTC. Encoded protein: CASSMGWDRGYTF. Full variable domain (missing parts from reference TRBV19 and TRBJ1-2): DGGITQSPKYLFRKEGQNVTLSCEQNLNHDAMYWYRQDPGQGLRLIYYSQIVNDFQKGDIAEGYSVSREKKESFPLTVTSAQKNPTAFYLCASSMGWDRGYTFGSGTRLTVV.

A few counts support this clonotype. The chain uses TRBV7-2 and TRBJ1-5; D remains ambiguous. Germline V gene sequence: CDR1 SGHTA, CDR2 FQGNSA. The V end lost 4 bases, the J end lost 4 bases, and 11 bases lay between the germline ends. CDR3 length equals 14 residues. The CDR3 region is CASSSGFSNQPQHF. The CDR3 coding sequence is TGTGCCAGCAGCTCCGGATTCTCGAATCAGCCCCAGCATTTT. Supplemented by reference TRBV7-2 and TRBJ1-5, the full variable domain reads GAGVSQSPSNKVTEKGKDVELRCDPISGHTALYWYRQSLGQGLEFLIYFQGNSAPDKSGLPSDRFSAERTGGSVSTLTIQRTQQEDSAVYLCASSSGFSNQPQHFGDGTRLSIL.

V is TRBV28 and J is TRBJ1-6, with unresolved D. Germline lookup yields CDR1 MDHEN and CDR2 SYDVKM. The length of the CDR3 is 15 residues. Trimming shortened V by 6 bases and J by 2 bases, and 11 bases separated the two germline ends. CDR3 region: CASSGGRAYNSPLHF. The CDR3 DNA is TGTGCCAGCAGCGGAGGCCGGGCCTATAATTCACCCCTCCACTTT.

The chain uses TRBV5-1 and TRBJ1-1; D call uncertain. Germline V lookup: CDR1 SGHRS, CDR2 YFSETQ. Trimming removed 0 bases from V and 1 base from J, with 13 bases in between. The CDR3 has 16 residues. The CDR3 DNA is TGCGCCAGCAGCTTGGTATCAGAGAATAAGAACACTGAAGCTTTCTTT. Amino acid sequence: CASSLVSENKNTEAFF.

This chain connects TRBV12-3 or TRBV12-4 to TRBJ1-4, with D perhaps matching TRBD1 (5 bases). The V and J ends lost 0 bases and 6 bases respectively, with 14 bases between them. This CDR3 has 16 residues. The CDR3 here is CASSLARGGGDEKLFF. CDR3 sequence (DNA): TGTGCCAGCAGTTTAGCGCGCGGGGGGGGAGATGAAAAACTGTTTTTT.

In this sample, this clonotype turned up a few times. The CDR3 region is CATSDFTDTQYF. DNA for the CDR3: TGTGCCACCAGTGATTTCACAGATACGCAGTATTTT. The rearrangement joins TRBV24-1 to TRBJ2-3, with D unresolved. Germline CDR1 KGHDR, CDR2 SFDVKD. The CDR3 loop spans 12 amino acids. V lost 1 base and J lost 2, with 0 bases in between.

Comment on this clonotype: The junction does not match germline at one end; this may be a read error. The V and J genes are TRBV4-3 and TRBJ2-1; 15 bases align to TRBD2. The CDR3 contains 17 residues. From germline, CDR1 is LGHNA and CDR2 YSLEER. CDR3 DNA: TGCGCCAGCAGTCAAGGACTAGCGGGGGGGTTGTACAATGAGCAGTTCTTC. Amino acids: CASSQGLAGGLYNEQFF.

This clonotype was observed a handful of times. The chain combines TRBV4-2 with TRBJ2-5, with 10 bases lining up with TRBD2. Trimming cost V 4 bases and J 2 bases; bases outside gene matches: 7. Germline assignment: CDR1 LGHNA and CDR2 YNFKEQ. CDR3 length: 16 residues. CDR3: CASSLIGLAVQETQYF. Written as DNA, the CDR3 is TGTGCCAGCAGCCTAATAGGACTAGCGGTTCAAGAGACCCAGTACTTC.